The 19 T cell receptor beta chains below were found in one sample sequenced in a study of early T cells in non-severe SARS-CoV-2 infection. TCRdb reprocessed the 5' RACE reads with MiXCR, giving one entry per CDR3 protein. The sample holds around 80,000 distinct CDR3 sequences, about 11% seen once. Source: whole blood, taken at baseline. The source is an adult who was a healthcare worker with PCR-confirmed SARS-CoV-2 infection or an uninfected control (not recorded which).

This clonotype was seen a few times. V usage is TRBV6-6 and J usage is TRBJ1-4; 7 bases map to TRBD1. With V trimmed by 6 bases and J by 8 bases, 6 bases remained unmatched. Germline CDR1 MNHNY, CDR2 SVGAGI (reference sequence). The CDR3 is made up of 13 amino acids. In DNA form, the CDR3 reads TGTGCCAGCAGGGCTACAGGGGAGGAAAAACTGTTTTTT. This codes for CASRATGEEKLFF.

This clonotype was found many times. CDR3 loop: CASSLREQVTGELFF. CDR3 coding DNA: TGTGCCAGCAGTTTGAGGGAACAGGTCACCGGGGAGCTGTTTTTT. The rearrangement uses TRBV27 and TRBJ2-2; D may be TRBD1 or TRBD2 (5 bases each). The CDR3 is made up of 15 amino acids. V shed 3 bases and J shed 4 bases, with 12 bases lying between them. Germline CDR1 reads MNHEY; CDR2 reads SMNVEV (reference sequence).

This clonotype was seen a few times. The rearrangement uses TRBV5-6 and TRBJ1-2; D not certain. V was cut by 1 base and J by 1 base, with 17 bases left in between. CDR3 length: 17 residues. The germline V gene has CDR1 SGHDT and CDR2 YYEEEE. The CDR3: CASSLRTLHKINYGYTF. For the CDR3, the DNA is TGTGCCAGCAGCTTGAGGACCCTACACAAAATTAACTATGGCTACACCTTC.

This clonotype occurred a few times. The CDR3 DNA reads TGCAGTGCTAGACCGGACGGACTCTTGAACACTGAAGCTTTCTTT. Protein product: CSARPDGLLNTEAFF. The V call is TRBV20-1, the J call TRBJ1-1, with unresolved D. Germline CDR1 reads DFQATT; CDR2 reads SNEGSKA (reference sequence). The length of the CDR3 is 15 residues. Trimming left V 2 bases short and J 0 bases short, with 13 bases between.

The V call is TRBV29-1, the J call TRBJ1-3; no clear D gene. The CDR3 spans 14 residues. CDR1 and CDR2 (germline): SQVTM, ANQGSEA. The V gene lost 4 bases and the J gene lost 0 bases, with 10 bases spanning the gap. This chain's CDR3 is CSVGLGNSGNTIYF. DNA for the CDR3: TGCAGCGTTGGTCTGGGGAACTCTGGAAACACCATATATTTT.

The chain couples TRBV28 to TRBJ2-1, with D tentatively TRBD2 (5 bases). Looked up from germline, CDR1 is MDHEN and CDR2 is SYDVKM. CDR3 length equals 15 residues. V was shortened by 6 bases and J by 2 bases, with 14 bases between the two germline ends. CDR3: CASSSIATPYNEQFF. CDR3 coding DNA: TGTGCCAGCAGCTCGATAGCGACTCCCTACAATGAGCAGTTCTTC. The variable domain in full, completed from reference TRBV28 and TRBJ2-1, reads DVKVTQSSRYLVKRTGEKVFLECVQDMDHENMFWYRQDPGLGLRLIYFSYDVKMKEKGDIPEGYSVSREKKERFSLILESASTNQTSMYLCASSSIATPYNEQFFGPGTRLTVL.

In this sample, this clonotype turned up many times. The DNA for the CDR3 is TGTGCCAGCAGCCATCAGTCAGGGGAGCGCTATGGCTACACCTTC. This codes for CASSHQSGERYGYTF. The chain joins TRBV7-2 to TRBJ1-2; D might be TRBD1 (6 bases). The CDR3 loop spans 15 amino acids. Germline V gene data show CDR1 as SGHTA and CDR2 as FQGNSA. The V end was cut by 5 bases, the J end by 4 bases, with 17 bases between.

V usage is TRBV29-1 and J usage is TRBJ1-1; no reliable D call. The CDR3 loop spans 12 amino acids. Germline loops: CDR1 SQVTM, CDR2 ANQGSEA. The V end lost 5 bases, the J end lost 1 base, and 8 bases lay between the germline ends. The CDR3 protein is CSVLPGNTEAFF. As DNA, the CDR3 is TGCAGCGTTTTGCCAGGGAACACTGAAGCTTTCTTT.

The chain recombines TRBV6-2 or TRBV6-3 with TRBJ1-5; 7 bases match TRBD1. V was clipped by 1 base and J by 4 bases; unmatched bases: 4. Germline V CDR1 and CDR2: MNHEY, SVGEGT. This CDR3 comprises 15 residues. The CDR3 loop reads CASSYYDRVNQPQHF. The CDR3 DNA reads TGTGCCAGCAGTTACTACGACAGGGTGAATCAGCCCCAGCATTTT.

The gene calls are TRBV20-1 and TRBJ1-1, with TRBD1 as a possible D gene (5 bases). CDR1 is DFQATT and CDR2 is SNEGSKA in the germline V gene (reference sequence). V was shortened by 1 base and J by 4 bases, with 13 bases between the two germline ends. The CDR3 is 14 residues long. As DNA, the CDR3 is TGCAGTGCTAGAGCGCAGGGTCTCGGCACTGAAGCTTTCTTT. Its protein is CSARAQGLGTEAFF.

This clonotype was counted many times. The genes are TRBV29-1 and TRBJ1-1; D might be TRBD1 (5 bases). Germline V CDR1 and CDR2: SQVTM, ANQGSEA. Trimming removed 4 bases at V and 5 bases at J, with 8 bases between. This CDR3 is built from 11 residues. The CDR3 region has the DNA TGCAGCGTTGCAGGGAGTACTGAAGCTTTCTTT. This codes for CSVAGSTEAFF.

This clonotype was seen a handful of times. The chain couples TRBV6-1 to TRBJ1-3; D is unclear. Trimming cost V 2 bases and J 0 bases, with 8 bases left between them. The CDR3 sequence is 15 residues long. Germline lookup yields CDR1 MNHNS and CDR2 SASEGT. The DNA of the CDR3 is TGTGCCAGCAGTGAACACGGGATCTCTGGAAACACCATATATTTT. Residues: CASSEHGISGNTIYF.

This clonotype was recorded a few times. V is TRBV12-3 or TRBV12-4 and J is TRBJ2-2; perhaps TRBD2 as D (5 bases). V dropped 3 bases and J dropped 4 bases, with 12 bases sitting between them. The CDR3 is 15 amino acids. The CDR3, as DNA: TGTGCCAGCAGTTTGAGAGGGATCGGCACCGGGGAGCTGTTTTTT. The encoded protein is CASSLRGIGTGELFF.

As regards this clonotype: This may arise from a read error, as a much more abundant clone is one base away. The chain carries TRBV7-2 and TRBJ2-2, with TRBD1 as a possible D gene (6 bases). From germline, CDR1 is SGHTA and CDR2 FQGNSA. This CDR3 comprises 16 residues. This CDR3 is CAGSFRRTANTGELFF. The CDR3 region has the DNA TGTGCCGGCAGCTTTCGGAGGACAGCGAACACCGGGGAGCTGTTTTTT.

The CDR3 region is CASSPLAGVTDTQYF. DNA of the CDR3: TGTGCCAGCAGCCCCCTAGCGGGGGTTACGGATACGCAGTATTTT. The rearrangement links TRBV2 to TRBJ2-3; the match to TRBD2 covers 10 bases. This CDR3 spans 15 amino acids. Germline CDR1 is SNHLY and CDR2 is FYNNEI. The V and J ends lost 6 bases and 6 bases, in that order; junction bases with no gene match: 9. The full variable domain, completed using reference TRBV2 and TRBJ2-3, is EPEVTQTPSHQVTQMGQEVILRCVPISNHLYFYWYRQILGQKVEFLVSFYNNEISEKSEIFDDQFSVERPDGSNFTLKIRSTKLEDSAMYFCASSPLAGVTDTQYFGPGTRLTVL.

This clonotype was seen more than once but under ten times. V gene TRBV6-2 or TRBV6-3 combines with J gene TRBJ2-7; D remains unclear. The V gene's germline CDR1 is MNHEY and CDR2 SVGEGT. CDR3 length: 10 amino acids. The germline V and J ends were trimmed by 8 bases and 2 bases, with 4 bases remaining between them. The CDR3, as DNA: TGTGCCAGCGGTACCTACGAGCAGTACTTC. Its translation is CASGTYEQYF.

This clonotype was seen a handful of times. The chain employs TRBV7-9 and TRBJ1-1; 8 bases map to TRBD1. CDR1 SEHNR and CDR2 FQNEAQ come from the germline V gene (reference sequence). The length of the CDR3 is 17 residues. The V gene end was trimmed by 5 bases and the J gene end by 0 bases; junction bases not matched to a gene: 11. CDR3 coding DNA: TGTGCCAGCAGCCAACCGACGGGACAGGCCGTGAACACTGAAGCTTTCTTT. Protein sequence: CASSQPTGQAVNTEAFF.

The rearrangement joins TRBV19 to TRBJ2-1; D remains unclear. With 1 base removed from V and 6 bases from J, the gap between germline ends came to 7 bases. The CDR3 has 13 residues. The V gene's germline CDR1 is LNHDA and CDR2 SQIVND (reference sequence). CDR3 in DNA: TGTGCCAGTAGTATAGTCCACGGCAATGAGCAGTTCTTC. This sequence encodes CASSIVHGNEQFF.

The V and J genes are TRBV5-4 and TRBJ2-1; D not certain. The germline V and J ends were trimmed by 4 bases and 8 bases, with 16 bases remaining between them. The germline V gene encodes CDR1 SGHNT and CDR2 YYREEE (reference sequence). The CDR3 loop spans 14 amino acids. This CDR3 is CASSPPRRSDEQFF. The DNA for the CDR3 is TGTGCCAGCAGCCCCCCCCGTAGGAGCGATGAGCAGTTCTTC.